These 19 T cell receptor beta chains were all obtained from the same sample, sequenced in a study of PD-1 blockade in classical Hodgkin lymphoma (dated by TCRdb to about 2020). The library was obtained by the immunoSEQ multiplex PCR assay. The table was pulled from immuneACCESS by TCRdb, which kept in-frame rearrangements only. Such tables lose some clones; where checked, under half of the loss comes from unresolved V genes, and the rest has no known cause. The sample contains about 100,000 clones, around 89% of them found a single time. The ten most abundant clones make up about 7.1% of the sample. What the time point label conveys for this sample: cycle 2 day 1 (C2D1) of nivolumab. Every trial patient had relapsed after autologous stem cell transplantation, and cohorts A, B and C differed in prior brentuximab vedotin exposure. Source: peripheral blood mononuclear cells (PBMCs), taken before the second cycle of nivolumab. Receptors were obtained from a human donor with classical Hodgkin lymphoma.

The gene calls are TRBV2 and TRBJ1-6; 7 nucleotides match TRBD1. From germline, CDR1 is SNHLY and CDR2 FYNNEI. The CDR3 contains 11 residues. The J segment lost 14 bases and the V segment lost 9 bases, leaving 7 bases of the junction unmatched. CDR3 amino acids: CASWRTGSLHF. The CDR3 region has the DNA TGTGCCAGTTGGAGGACAGGATCCCTCCACTTT.

The rearrangement joins TRBV7-8 to TRBJ1-2; D is undetermined. The CDR3 runs 14 residues. Germline values: CDR1 SGHVS, CDR2 FQNEAQ. V lost 5 bases and J 3 bases, leaving 13 bases between the germline ends. CDR3 nucleotides: TGTGCCAGCAGCCCAAGGTATAATGACTATGGCTACACCTTC. This sequence encodes CASSPRYNDYGYTF.

The count of this clone is one. The J gene is TRBJ2-5, the V gene TRBV5-1; TRBD2 aligns across 8 bases. Trimming at V came to 2 bases and at J to 5 bases, leaving 2 bases not matched to a gene. From germline, CDR1 is SGHRS and CDR2 YFSETQ. The CDR3 consists of 13 residues. In nucleotides, the CDR3 is TGCGCCAGCAGCTTAGCGGGGGTGGAGACCCAGTACTTC. Amino acids: CASSLAGVETQYF.

The CDR3 DNA is TGTGCCAGCAGTTTCCGTGGGGCCCAAGAGACCCAGTACTTC. It codes for CASSFRGAQETQYF. The chain uses TRBV27 and TRBJ2-5; weak D call: TRBD1 (5 bases). The CDR3 extends over 14 amino acids. V was cut by 3 bases and J by 1 base, with 9 bases left in between. Germline assignment: CDR1 MNHEY and CDR2 SMNVEV (reference sequence).

DNA of the CDR3: TGTGCCAGCAGCCGCCGACAGAACACAGATACGCAGTATTTT. Translated, it gives CASSRRQNTDTQYF. This sequence joins TRBV7-9 and TRBJ2-3, with D possibly being TRBD1 (5 bases). Per the germline V gene, CDR1 is SEHNR and CDR2 is FQNEAQ (reference sequence). The CDR3 consists of 14 residues. The V end was cut by 5 bases, the J end by 2 bases, with 11 bases between.

In its sample, this clone was seen a few times. The rearrangement uses TRBV19 and TRBJ1-5, with 7 positions matching TRBD1. The trim removed 7 bases at V and 4 bases at J, leaving 10 bases unmatched. The CDR3 spans 15 residues. Germline V gives CDR1 LNHDA, CDR2 SQIVND (reference sequence). In nucleotides, the CDR3 is TGTGCCAGTACCTCTACCGGGACAGAGAATCAGCCCCAGCATTTT. As protein: CASTSTGTENQPQHF. The variable domain in full, completed from reference TRBV19 and TRBJ1-5, reads DGGITQSPKYLFRKEGQNVTLSCEQNLNHDAMYWYRQDPGQGLRLIYYSQIVNDFQKGDIAEGYSVSREKKESFPLTVTSAQKNPTAFYLCASTSTGTENQPQHFGDGTRLSIL.

The genes are TRBV9 and TRBJ1-2; the match to TRBD1 covers 10 bases. There are 13 residues in the CDR3. With 5 bases clipped from V and 8 bases from J, the junction kept 6 bases outside the gene matches. The germline CDR1 and CDR2 sequences are SGDLS and YYNGEE. CDR3 sequence reads: CASRGQGMIGYTF. For the CDR3, the DNA is TGTGCCAGCAGGGGACAGGGGATGATCGGCTACACCTTC. The full variable domain, its missing parts supplied by reference TRBV9 and TRBJ1-2, is DSGVTQTPKHLITATGQRVTLRCSPRSGDLSVYWYQQSLDQGLQFLIQYYNGEERAKGNILERFSAQQFPDLHSELNLSSLELGDSALYFCASRGQGMIGYTFGSGTRLTVV.

The CDR3 loop reads CAWSVRNYYGYTF. CDR3 sequence (DNA): TGTGCCTGGAGTGTCCGAAACTACTATGGCTACACCTTC. The V call is TRBV30, the J call TRBJ1-2; no firm D call. Looked up from germline, CDR1 is GTSNPN and CDR2 is SVGIG (reference sequence). The CDR3 is made up of 13 amino acids. The V end was cut by 0 bases, the J end by 3 bases, with 8 bases between.

The V gene is TRBV6-4, the J gene TRBJ1-2; the match to TRBD1 covers 7 bases. Germline V gives CDR1 MRHNA, CDR2 SNTAGT. This CDR3 comprises 14 residues. V shed 0 bases, J shed 6 bases, and the junction held 4 bases outside the gene matches. The CDR3, as DNA: TGTGCCAGCAGTGACTCCCAGGGGGGGAATGGCTACACCTTC. As protein: CASSDSQGGNGYTF.

The count of this clone is one. The rearrangement joins TRBV18 to TRBJ1-2, with TRBD1 matching 7 bases. Germline lookup yields CDR1 KGHSH and CDR2 LQKENI. V lost 3 bases, J lost 3 bases, and 1 base stayed unmatched. This CDR3 is built from 13 residues. For the CDR3, the DNA is TGTGCCAGCTCACCGGGGACAGACTATGGCTACACCTTC. It translates to CASSPGTDYGYTF.

This rearrangement joins TRBV6-6 to TRBJ2-5; no definite D call. The germline V gene has CDR1 MNHNY and CDR2 SVGAGI (reference sequence). The CDR3 has 13 residues. V lost 5 bases and J 4 bases, leaving 11 bases between the germline ends. CDR3 in DNA: TGTGCCAGCAGTCCAGACTTGGCAGAGACCCAGTACTTC. This encodes CASSPDLAETQYF.

V is TRBV6-4 and J is TRBJ2-3; 9 bases match TRBD2. Germline CDR1 MRHNA, CDR2 SNTAGT. The CDR3 loop spans 16 amino acids. V lost 3 bases and J lost 1; bases outside the gene matches: 5. CDR3 sequence reads: CASSEASSGGTDTQYF. The CDR3 coding sequence is TGTGCCAGCAGTGAAGCGTCTAGCGGGGGCACAGATACGCAGTATTTT.

The genes are TRBV7-7 and TRBJ2-5, with D uncertain. Germline V gene sequence: CDR1 SSHAT, CDR2 FNYEAQ (reference sequence). Deletions cut 1 base from V and 4 bases from J, with 4 bases between. This CDR3 is built from 12 residues. The CDR3 sequence: CASSLVGETQYF. The CDR3 bases are TGTGCCAGCAGCTTAGTGGGAGAGACCCAGTACTTC.

V and J are TRBV6-1 and TRBJ2-7, with 8 bases aligning to TRBD1. With V trimmed by 5 bases and J by 4 bases, 7 bases remained unmatched. This CDR3 is 14 amino acids long. From germline, CDR1 is MNHNS and CDR2 SASEGT. CDR3 sequence: CASSYSGGGYEQYF. Here the CDR3 DNA reads TGTGCCAGCAGTTATTCAGGGGGCGGGTACGAGCAGTACTTC.

The count of this clone is one. J is TRBJ2-2 and V is TRBV19; D is ambiguous. Germline V gene sequence: CDR1 LNHDA, CDR2 SQIVND (reference sequence). This CDR3 is 12 amino acids long. The V end was cut by 3 bases, the J end by 5 bases, with 4 bases between. The CDR3 region has the DNA TGTGCCAGTAGTATTAGGACCGGGGAGCTGTTTTTT. It is translated as CASSIRTGELFF. The full variable domain, rest sourced from reference TRBV19 and TRBJ2-2, is DGGITQSPKYLFRKEGQNVTLSCEQNLNHDAMYWYRQDPGQGLRLIYYSQIVNDFQKGDIAEGYSVSREKKESFPLTVTSAQKNPTAFYLCASSIRTGELFFGEGSRLTVL.

This chain joins TRBV27 and TRBJ1-5; TRBD1 might be the D (5 bases). The CDR3 sequence is 13 residues long. The V end lost 8 bases, the J end lost 6 bases, and 14 bases lay between the germline ends. From germline, CDR1 is MNHEY and CDR2 SMNVEV (reference sequence). The CDR3 region has the DNA TGTGCCAGCGCCGGGGGGGTCAGTCAGCCCCAGCATTTT. This codes for CASAGGVSQPQHF.

The chain carries TRBV6-6 and TRBJ1-1; TRBD1 matches 10 bases. CDR1 is MNHNY and CDR2 is SVGAGI in the germline V gene (reference sequence). This CDR3 contains 15 residues. The V and J ends lost 4 bases and 5 bases, in that order; junction bases with no gene match: 7. CDR3 amino acids: CASSFTDRGLTEAFF. The CDR3 DNA reads as TGTGCCAGCAGTTTTACTGACAGGGGGCTGACTGAAGCTTTCTTT.

The chain is built from TRBV6-6 and TRBJ2-5; D call uncertain. V was shortened by 8 bases and J by 5 bases, with 6 bases between the two germline ends. CDR3 length: 10 residues. Germline V gene lookup returns CDR1 MNHNY and CDR2 SVGAGI (reference sequence). In nucleotides, the CDR3 is TGTGCCAGCCAAGGGGAGACCCAGTACTTC. Its translation: CASQGETQYF.

The chain uses TRBV5-1 and TRBJ2-1, with 9 nucleotides matching TRBD2. CDR3 size: 14 residues. Trimming removed 5 bases from V and 7 bases from J; junction bases left unmatched: 7. Germline V lookup: CDR1 SGHRS, CDR2 YFSETQ. CDR3 nucleotide sequence: TGCGCCAGCAGGTTAGCGGGGGTTAGTAATGAGCAGTTCTTC. It codes for CASRLAGVSNEQFF.